These 7 T cell receptor beta chains came from one sample sequenced in a study of OX40 agonist ivuxolimab in advanced cancers. This table comes from immunoSEQ multiplex PCR, and its TCRdb copy is limited to in-frame clones, with some not included. The sample records over 90,000 clones, around 85% being singletons. The sample in question was CD4+ or CD8+ T cells sorted from blood, obtained in a trial of the OX40 agonist ivuxolimab. The receptors shown here come from an adult with an advanced solid tumor such as melanoma, head and neck, liver or kidney cancer.

J is TRBJ1-3 and V is TRBV5-4; possible D gene TRBD1, 6 bases. Trimming took off 0 bases at V and 3 bases at J, with 13 bases between the two ends. This CDR3 has 16 amino acids. From germline, CDR1 is SGHNT and CDR2 YYREEE (reference sequence). This CDR3 is CASSLGLGGDGNTIYF. CDR3 nucleotide sequence: TGTGCCAGCAGCTTGGGCCTAGGGGGGGATGGAAACACCATATATTTT.

This chain uses TRBV7-9 with TRBJ1-1; D is ambiguous. The CDR3 totals 13 residues. Germline values: CDR1 SEHNR, CDR2 FQNEAQ (reference sequence). Trimming removed 7 bases at V and 1 base at J, with 10 bases between. The CDR3 DNA is TGTGCCAGCACCTTTAGGTCGAACACTGAAGCTTTCTTT. Amino acids: CASTFRSNTEAFF.

The rearrangement uses TRBV27 and TRBJ1-2; tentatively, D is TRBD1 (5 bases). The germline gives CDR1 MNHEY, CDR2 SMNVEV (reference sequence). V lost 5 bases to trimming and J lost 4 bases, with 14 bases between them. The CDR3 loop spans 14 amino acids. In nucleotides, the CDR3 is TGTGCCAGCAGTCCCTGGCAGGGAAGCTATGGCTACACCTTC. This encodes CASSPWQGSYGYTF.

V gene TRBV10-1 combines with J gene TRBJ1-5; D gene ambiguous. V lost 3 bases and J lost 3, with 15 bases in between. Germline V gene data show CDR1 as WNHNN and CDR2 as SYGVQD (reference sequence). The CDR3 has 16 residues. CDR3 DNA sequence: TGCGCCAGCAGTGATAGGACGAATAATAACAATCAGCCCCAGCATTTT. Translated, it gives CASSDRTNNNNQPQHF.

The chain recombines TRBV7-2 with TRBJ1-5, with D unclear. V was shortened by 2 bases and J by 0 bases, with 11 bases between the two germline ends. Germline V gives CDR1 SGHTA, CDR2 FQGNSA. This CDR3 spans 16 amino acids. CDR3 loop: CASSLKADYSNQPQHF. DNA for the CDR3: TGTGCCAGCAGCTTAAAGGCCGACTATAGCAATCAGCCCCAGCATTTT.

The V and J genes are TRBV11-2 and TRBJ1-2; D is undetermined. V was cut by 3 bases and J by 8 bases, with 16 bases left in between. CDR1 and CDR2 from the germline V gene are SGHAT and FQNNGV. CDR3 length: 14 amino acids. The chain's CDR3 is CASSLGWRVGGYTF. CDR3 coding DNA: TGTGCCAGCAGCTTGGGGTGGAGGGTCGGGGGCTACACCTTC.

This chain links TRBV6-1 with TRBJ1-3, with 7 bases matching TRBD1. The germline V gene encodes CDR1 MNHNS and CDR2 SASEGT. The length of the CDR3 is 13 residues. The trim removed 8 bases at V and 4 bases at J, leaving 5 bases unmatched. This CDR3 is CASPGTAGNTIYF. The CDR3 DNA sequence: TGTGCCAGCCCCGGGACAGCAGGAAACACCATATATTTT.